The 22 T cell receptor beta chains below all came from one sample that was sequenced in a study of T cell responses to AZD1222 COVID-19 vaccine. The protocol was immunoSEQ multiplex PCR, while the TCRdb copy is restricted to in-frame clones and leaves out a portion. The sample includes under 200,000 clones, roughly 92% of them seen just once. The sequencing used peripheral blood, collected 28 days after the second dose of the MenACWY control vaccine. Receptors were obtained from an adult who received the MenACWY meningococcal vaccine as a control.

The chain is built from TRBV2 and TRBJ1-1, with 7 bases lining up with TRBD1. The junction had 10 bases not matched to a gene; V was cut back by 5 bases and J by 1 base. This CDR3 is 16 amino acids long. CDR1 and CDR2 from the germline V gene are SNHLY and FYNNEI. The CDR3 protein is CASSLSLQGRNTEAFF. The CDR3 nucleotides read TGTGCCAGCAGTCTTTCGCTACAGGGGCGGAACACTGAAGCTTTCTTT.

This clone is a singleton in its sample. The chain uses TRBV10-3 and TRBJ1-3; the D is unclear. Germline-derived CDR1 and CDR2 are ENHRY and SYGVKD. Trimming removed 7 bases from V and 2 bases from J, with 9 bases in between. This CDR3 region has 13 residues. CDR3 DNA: TGTGCCATCATGCGGACCACTGGAAACACCATATATTTT. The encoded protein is CAIMRTTGNTIYF.

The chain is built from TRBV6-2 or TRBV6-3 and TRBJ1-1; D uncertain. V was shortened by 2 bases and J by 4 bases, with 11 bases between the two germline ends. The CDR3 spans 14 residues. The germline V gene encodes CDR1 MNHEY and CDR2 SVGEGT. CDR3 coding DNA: TGTGCCAGCAGTTACGGGTTTCAGGTCACTGAAGCTTTCTTT. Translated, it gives CASSYGFQVTEAFF.

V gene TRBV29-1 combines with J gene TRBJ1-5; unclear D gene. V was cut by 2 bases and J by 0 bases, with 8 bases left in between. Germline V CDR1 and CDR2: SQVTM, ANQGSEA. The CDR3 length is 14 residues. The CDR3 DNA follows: TGCAGCGTTGAATCCCACGATAGCAATCAGCCCCAGCATTTT. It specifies CSVESHDSNQPQHF.

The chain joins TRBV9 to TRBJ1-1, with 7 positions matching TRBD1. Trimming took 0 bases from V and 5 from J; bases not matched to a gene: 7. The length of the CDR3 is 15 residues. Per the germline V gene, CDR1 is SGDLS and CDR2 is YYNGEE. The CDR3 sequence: CASSVEGGAGTEAFF. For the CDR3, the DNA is TGTGCCAGCAGCGTAGAAGGGGGCGCGGGTACTGAAGCTTTCTTT.

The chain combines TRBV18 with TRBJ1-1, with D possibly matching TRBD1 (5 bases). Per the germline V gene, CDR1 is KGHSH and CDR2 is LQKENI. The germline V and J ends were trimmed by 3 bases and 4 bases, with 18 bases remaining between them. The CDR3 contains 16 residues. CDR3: CASSPRPGPVGTEAFF. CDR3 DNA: TGTGCCAGCTCACCCAGGCCGGGGCCAGTTGGCACTGAAGCTTTCTTT.

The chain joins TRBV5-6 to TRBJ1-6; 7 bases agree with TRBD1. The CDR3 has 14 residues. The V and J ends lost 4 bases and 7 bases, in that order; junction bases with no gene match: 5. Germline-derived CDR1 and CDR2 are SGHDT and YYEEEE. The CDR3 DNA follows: TGTGCCAGCAGCACCGGACAGGCGAATTCACCCCTCCACTTT. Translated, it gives CASSTGQANSPLHF.

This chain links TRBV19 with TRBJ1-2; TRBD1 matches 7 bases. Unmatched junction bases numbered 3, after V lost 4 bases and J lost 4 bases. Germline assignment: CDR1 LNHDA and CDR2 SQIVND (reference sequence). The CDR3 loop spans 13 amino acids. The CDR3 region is CASSSRGAYGYTF. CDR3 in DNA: TGTGCCAGTAGTAGCAGGGGGGCCTATGGCTACACCTTC.

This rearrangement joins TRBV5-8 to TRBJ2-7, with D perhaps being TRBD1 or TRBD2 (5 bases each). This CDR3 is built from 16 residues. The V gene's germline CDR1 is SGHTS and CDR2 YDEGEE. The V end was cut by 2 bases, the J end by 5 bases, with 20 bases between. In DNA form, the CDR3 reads TGTGCCAGCAGCTTCGGGGCCAGGACGATTGTCGACGAGCAGTACTTC. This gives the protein CASSFGARTIVDEQYF.

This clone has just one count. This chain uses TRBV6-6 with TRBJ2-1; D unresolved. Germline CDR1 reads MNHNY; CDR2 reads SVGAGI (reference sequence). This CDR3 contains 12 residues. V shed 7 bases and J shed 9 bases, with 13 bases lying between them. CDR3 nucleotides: TGTGCCAGCAAGCCGAGTTCCGTTGAGCAGTTCTTC. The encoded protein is CASKPSSVEQFF.

The CDR3 DNA is TGTGCCAGCAGCGGGCAGGGGGGCTACCTGGGCAATGAGCAGTTCTTC. It is translated as CASSGQGGYLGNEQFF. The chain has TRBV9 and TRBJ2-1; D may be TRBD1 (7 bases). This CDR3 spans 16 amino acids. V lost 3 bases to trimming and J lost 6 bases, with 19 bases between them. Germline-derived CDR1 and CDR2 are SGDLS and YYNGEE.

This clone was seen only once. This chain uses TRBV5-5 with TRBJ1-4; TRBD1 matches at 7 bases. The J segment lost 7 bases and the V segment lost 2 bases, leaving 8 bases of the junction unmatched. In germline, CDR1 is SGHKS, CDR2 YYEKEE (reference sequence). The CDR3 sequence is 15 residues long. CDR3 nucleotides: TGTGCCAGCAGCTTTACGACAGGGAAAGGTGAAAAACTGTTTTTT. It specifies CASSFTTGKGEKLFF.

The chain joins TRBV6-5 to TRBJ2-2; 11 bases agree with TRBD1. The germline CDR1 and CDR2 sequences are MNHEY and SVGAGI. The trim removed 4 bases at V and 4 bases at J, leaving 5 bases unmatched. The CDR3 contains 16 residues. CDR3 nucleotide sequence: TGTGCCAGCAGTTCCGGGACAGGGGGATTCACCGGGGAGCTGTTTTTT. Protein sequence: CASSSGTGGFTGELFF.

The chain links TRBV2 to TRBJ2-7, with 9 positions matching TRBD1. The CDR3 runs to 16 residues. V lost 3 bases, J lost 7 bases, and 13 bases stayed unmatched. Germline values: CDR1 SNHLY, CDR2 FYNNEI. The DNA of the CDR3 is TGTGCCAGCAGTGATTCGGGGTACAGGGGGCGAGTTGAGCAGTACTTC. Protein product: CASSDSGYRGRVEQYF.

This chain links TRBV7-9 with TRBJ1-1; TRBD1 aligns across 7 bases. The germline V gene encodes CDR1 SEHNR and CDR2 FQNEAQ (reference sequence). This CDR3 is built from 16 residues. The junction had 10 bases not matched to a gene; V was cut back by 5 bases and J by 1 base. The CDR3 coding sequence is TGTGCCAGCAGCCCAGGGGGAGTCGAGGGGAACACTGAAGCTTTCTTT. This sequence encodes CASSPGGVEGNTEAFF.

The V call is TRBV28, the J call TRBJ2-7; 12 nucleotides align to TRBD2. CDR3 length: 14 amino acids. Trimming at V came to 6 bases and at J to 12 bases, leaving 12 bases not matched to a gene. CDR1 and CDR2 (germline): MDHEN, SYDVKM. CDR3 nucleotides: TGTGCCAGCAGCCCCCCCGGACTAGCGGGAAGGTCGTACTTC. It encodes CASSPPGLAGRSYF. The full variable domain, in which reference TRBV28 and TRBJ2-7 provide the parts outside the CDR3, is DVKVTQSSRYLVKRTGEKVFLECVQDMDHENMFWYRQDPGLGLRLIYFSYDVKMKEKGDIPEGYSVSREKKERFSLILESASTNQTSMYLCASSPPGLAGRSYFGPGTRLTVT.

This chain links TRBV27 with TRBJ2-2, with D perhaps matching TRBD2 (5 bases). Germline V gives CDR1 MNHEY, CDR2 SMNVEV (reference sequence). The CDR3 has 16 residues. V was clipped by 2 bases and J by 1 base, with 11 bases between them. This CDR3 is CASSLKSGWNTGELFF. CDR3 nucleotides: TGTGCCAGCAGTTTAAAAAGCGGCTGGAACACCGGGGAGCTGTTTTTT.

CDR3 region: CATSARQNQPQHF. The DNA of the CDR3 is TGTGCCACCAGCGCCCGACAGAATCAGCCCCAGCATTTT. The chain recombines TRBV15 with TRBJ1-5; tentative D call: TRBD1 (5 bases). This CDR3 is 13 amino acids long. The V gene lost 5 bases and the J gene lost 4 bases, with 9 bases spanning the gap. Looked up from germline, CDR1 is LNHNV and CDR2 is YYDKDF (reference sequence).

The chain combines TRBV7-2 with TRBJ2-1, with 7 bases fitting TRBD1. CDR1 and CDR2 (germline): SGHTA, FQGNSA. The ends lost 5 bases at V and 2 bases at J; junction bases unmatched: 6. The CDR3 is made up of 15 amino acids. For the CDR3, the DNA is TGTGCCAGCAGCCGGGACAGCCTCCCCTACAATGAGCAGTTCTTC. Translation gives CASSRDSLPYNEQFF.

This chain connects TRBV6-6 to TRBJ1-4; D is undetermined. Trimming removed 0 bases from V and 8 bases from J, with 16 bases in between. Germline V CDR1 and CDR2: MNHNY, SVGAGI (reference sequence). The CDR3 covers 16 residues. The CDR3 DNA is TGTGCCAGCAGTTACTCGACCGCCAGTATAGGAGAAAAACTGTTTTTT. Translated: CASSYSTASIGEKLFF.

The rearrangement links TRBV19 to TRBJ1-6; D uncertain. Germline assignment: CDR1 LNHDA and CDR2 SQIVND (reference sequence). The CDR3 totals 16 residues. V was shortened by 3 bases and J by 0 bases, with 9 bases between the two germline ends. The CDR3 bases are TGTGCCAGTAGTATCGTTCGTAGCTCCTATAATTCACCCCTCCACTTT. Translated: CASSIVRSSYNSPLHF. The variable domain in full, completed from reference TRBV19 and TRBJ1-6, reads DGGITQSPKYLFRKEGQNVTLSCEQNLNHDAMYWYRQDPGQGLRLIYYSQIVNDFQKGDIAEGYSVSREKKESFPLTVTSAQKNPTAFYLCASSIVRSSYNSPLHFGNGTRLTVT.

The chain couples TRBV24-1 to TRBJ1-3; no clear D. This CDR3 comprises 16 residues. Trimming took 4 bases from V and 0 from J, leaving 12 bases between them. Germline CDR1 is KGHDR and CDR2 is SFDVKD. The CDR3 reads CATSETTALSGNTIYF. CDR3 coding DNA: TGTGCCACCAGTGAAACGACGGCCCTCTCTGGAAACACCATATATTTT.